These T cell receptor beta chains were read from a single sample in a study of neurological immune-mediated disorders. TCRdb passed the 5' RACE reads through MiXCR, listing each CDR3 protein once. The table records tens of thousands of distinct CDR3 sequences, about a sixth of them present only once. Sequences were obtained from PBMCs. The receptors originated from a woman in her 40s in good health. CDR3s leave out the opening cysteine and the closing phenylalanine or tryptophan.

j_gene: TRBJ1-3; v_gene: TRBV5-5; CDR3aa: ASSLTGTGNTIY
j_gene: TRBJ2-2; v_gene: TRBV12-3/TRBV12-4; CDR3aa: ASNRQGNGELF
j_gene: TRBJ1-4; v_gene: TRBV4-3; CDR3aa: ASSQEDGPNEKLF
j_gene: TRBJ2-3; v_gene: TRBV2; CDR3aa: ASSVDRGDTQY
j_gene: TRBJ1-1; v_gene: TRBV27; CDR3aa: ASSLSFRGGLSEAF
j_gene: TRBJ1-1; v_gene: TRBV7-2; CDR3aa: ASSLAKTANTEAF
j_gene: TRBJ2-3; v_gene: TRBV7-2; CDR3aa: ASSLPRTGTDTQY
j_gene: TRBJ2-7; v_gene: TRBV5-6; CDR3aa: ASSFSGSYSTYEQY
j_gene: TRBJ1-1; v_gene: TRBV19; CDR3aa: ASSIVDSSEAF
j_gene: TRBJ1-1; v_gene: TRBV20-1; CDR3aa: SARVGDAEAF
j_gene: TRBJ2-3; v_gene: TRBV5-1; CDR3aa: ASSLSRGTDTQY
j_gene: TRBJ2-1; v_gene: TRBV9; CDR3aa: ASSVDPGEYNEQF
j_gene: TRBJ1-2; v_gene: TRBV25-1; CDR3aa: ASSRYWGYT
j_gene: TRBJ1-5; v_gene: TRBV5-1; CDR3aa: ASTLGAFYSNQPQH
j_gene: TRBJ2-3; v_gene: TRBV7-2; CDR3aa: ASSLQAGATDTQY
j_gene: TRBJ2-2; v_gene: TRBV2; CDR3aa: ASTQWGTGELF
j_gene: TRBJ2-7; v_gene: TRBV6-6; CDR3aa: ASSSLFEQY
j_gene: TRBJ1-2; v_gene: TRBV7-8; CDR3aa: ASSQTGGNGYT